These 20 T cell receptor beta chains share one sample of origin, sequenced in a study of blood T cell repertoires in COVID-19. The assay was immunoSEQ multiplex PCR, and TCRdb's table has in-frame clones only and misses some. Of about 130,000 clones listed, roughly 85% are singletons. The material sequenced was peripheral blood. The receptors shown here come from a human donor in a cohort sampled during active COVID-19.

The CDR3: CASRPTGGYNTEAFF. The CDR3 DNA sequence: TGCGCCAGCAGACCTACAGGGGGCTACAACACTGAAGCTTTCTTT. The rearrangement uses TRBV5-1 and TRBJ1-1; 9 positions match TRBD1. Germline values: CDR1 SGHRS, CDR2 YFSETQ. CDR3 length: 15 residues. With 5 bases clipped from V and 2 bases from J, the junction kept 7 bases outside the gene matches.

This clone was recorded a few times. Other nucleotide sequences from this sample produce the same CDR3. The V and J genes are TRBV15 and TRBJ1-1; a weak D match, TRBD1 (5 bases). This CDR3 region has 13 residues. V lost 3 bases to trimming and J lost 6 bases, with 11 bases between them. In germline, CDR1 is LNHNV, CDR2 YYDKDF (reference sequence). In DNA, the CDR3 is TGTGCCACCAGCAGCCCCGGGGGGTCTGAAGCTTTCTTT. This codes for CATSSPGGSEAFF.

The chain combines TRBV10-1 with TRBJ2-2, with 10 bases fitting TRBD1. This CDR3 has 16 residues. V shed 8 bases and J 5 bases; nucleotides not matched to a gene: 11. Germline CDR1 and CDR2: WNHNN and SYGVQD (reference sequence). Written as DNA, the CDR3 is TGCGCCAGCGATAACCCAGGGACAGGGGAGACCGGGGAGCTGTTTTTT. It yields the protein CASDNPGTGETGELFF.

In its sample, this clone was seen a few times. The chain carries TRBV2 and TRBJ2-1; 7 bases match TRBD2. V lost 6 bases, J lost 1 base, and 0 bases stayed unmatched. CDR1 SNHLY and CDR2 FYNNEI come from the germline V gene. The length of the CDR3 is 13 residues. CDR3 DNA sequence: TGTGCCAGCAGCGGGGGGTCCTACAATGAGCAGTTCTTC. Translating it yields CASSGGSYNEQFF.

This chain uses TRBV7-9 with TRBJ2-5, with D unresolved. Germline values: CDR1 SEHNR, CDR2 FQNEAQ (reference sequence). This CDR3 spans 13 amino acids. V was shortened by 6 bases and J by 5 bases, with 13 bases between the two germline ends. The CDR3: CASRSVVPETQYF. CDR3 DNA: TGTGCCAGCAGGTCGGTTGTTCCGGAGACCCAGTACTTC.

The chain employs TRBV24-1 and TRBJ2-6; D possibly corresponds to TRBD1 (6 bases). V lost 5 bases and J 0 bases, leaving 10 bases between the germline ends. This CDR3 is built from 16 residues. Germline V gives CDR1 KGHDR, CDR2 SFDVKD. CDR3: CATSGQALSGANVLTF. The DNA for the CDR3 is TGTGCCACCAGTGGACAGGCCCTCTCTGGGGCCAACGTCCTGACTTTC.

This clone was counted a single time. V and J are TRBV2 and TRBJ1-2; D perhaps matches TRBD1 (6 bases). Per the germline V gene, CDR1 is SNHLY and CDR2 is FYNNEI. With 3 bases removed from V and 3 bases from J, the gap between germline ends came to 11 bases. The CDR3 length is 14 residues. This CDR3 is CASSERQGYYGYTF. The DNA of the CDR3 is TGTGCCAGCAGTGAGAGGCAGGGGTACTATGGCTACACCTTC.

The chain uses TRBV7-2 and TRBJ1-2, with 8 bases aligning to TRBD1. The CDR3 totals 14 residues. Unmatched junction bases numbered 5, after V lost 3 bases and J lost 5 bases. CDR1 is SGHTA, CDR2 FQGNSA, per germline. The CDR3 DNA reads TGTGCCAGCAGCTTGGACAGGGCTACATATGGCTACACCTTC. It yields the protein CASSLDRATYGYTF.

J is TRBJ1-1 and V is TRBV6-5; maybe TRBD1 (5 bases). The V end was cut by 6 bases, the J end by 1 base, with 12 bases between. Germline lookup yields CDR1 MNHEY and CDR2 SVGAGI. CDR3 length equals 14 residues. CDR3 sequence (DNA): TGTGCCAGCAGCCCCGGGACTCAGAACACTGAAGCTTTCTTT. It specifies CASSPGTQNTEAFF.

The V and J genes are TRBV6-5 and TRBJ2-7; TRBD1 aligns across 10 bases. The length of the CDR3 is 15 residues. Trimming removed 6 bases from V and 1 base from J; junction bases left unmatched: 6. CDR1 MNHEY and CDR2 SVGAGI come from the germline V gene. This CDR3 reads CASRYRDRGSYEQYF. The CDR3 nucleotides read TGTGCCAGCAGGTACCGGGACAGGGGTTCCTACGAGCAGTACTTC.

This chain links TRBV18 with TRBJ1-2; D not certain. In germline, CDR1 is KGHSH, CDR2 LQKENI. This CDR3 contains 12 residues. Trimming took off 2 bases at V and 8 bases at J, with 9 bases between the two ends. The CDR3 sequence: CASSPTGKGYTF. In DNA, the CDR3 is TGTGCCAGCTCACCAACCGGGAAGGGCTACACCTTC. Full variable domain (remainder filled in from reference TRBV18 and TRBJ1-2): NAGVMQNPRHLVRRRGQEARLRCSPMKGHSHVYWYRQLPEEGLKFMVYLQKENIIDESGMPKERFSAEFPKEGPSILRIQQVVRGDSAAYFCASSPTGKGYTFGSGTRLTVV.

This clone was observed once. The CDR3 region is CASGLGGLAQDIQYF. DNA of the CDR3: TGTGCTAGTGGTTTGGGGGGACTAGCTCAGGACATTCAGTACTTC. The genes are TRBV12-5 and TRBJ2-4; TRBD2 matches 9 bases. The V segment lost 1 base and the J segment 8 bases; nucleotides outside the gene matches: 6. The CDR3 length is 15 residues. Germline CDR1 reads LGHNT; CDR2 reads FRNRAP.

The chain links TRBV7-3 to TRBJ2-6, with D perhaps TRBD1 (5 bases). This CDR3 has 17 amino acids. Germline V gene sequence: CDR1 SGHTA, CDR2 FQGTGA. The V end was cut by 1 base, the J end by 0 bases, with 10 bases between. The CDR3 coding sequence is TGTGCCAGCAGCTTAAATAGGACACCCTCTGGGGCCAACGTCCTGACTTTC. The encoded protein is CASSLNRTPSGANVLTF. Combining the CDR3 with reference TRBV7-3 and TRBJ2-6 gives the whole variable domain GAGVSQTPSNKVTEKGKYVELRCDPISGHTALYWYRQSLGQGPEFLIYFQGTGAADDSGLPNDRFFAVRPEGSVSTLKIQRTERGDSAVYLCASSLNRTPSGANVLTFGAGSRLTVL.

The chain has TRBV7-9 and TRBJ2-3; D might be TRBD2 (5 bases). The CDR3 runs 13 residues. V was shortened by 5 bases and J by 10 bases, with 16 bases between the two germline ends. Germline CDR1 is SEHNR and CDR2 is FQNEAQ (reference sequence). CDR3 amino acids: CASSVSGIPAQYF. The CDR3 nucleotides are TGTGCCAGCAGCGTATCCGGGATCCCGGCGCAGTATTTT.

CDR3 coding DNA: TGTGCCAGCAAAAGGGACAGTAATTTCAATGAGCAGTTCTTC. Translated, it gives CASKRDSNFNEQFF. The chain is built from TRBV6-4 and TRBJ2-1; 7 bases are shared with TRBD1. The ends lost 7 bases at V and 6 bases at J; junction bases unmatched: 9. This CDR3 comprises 14 residues. Germline V gives CDR1 MRHNA, CDR2 SNTAGT.

The chain couples TRBV4-1 to TRBJ2-1; D is unresolved. The CDR3 contains 15 residues. CDR1 is MGHRA and CDR2 is YSYEKL in the germline V gene. With 1 base removed from V and 8 bases from J, the gap between germline ends came to 15 bases. The CDR3 sequence: CASSQVLKSNDEQFF. The CDR3 bases are TGCGCCAGCAGCCAAGTTCTCAAGAGCAATGATGAGCAGTTCTTC.

The V call is TRBV4-3, the J call TRBJ2-2, with D possibly TRBD1 on 6 matching bases. This CDR3 has 18 residues. Looked up from germline, CDR1 is LGHNA and CDR2 is YSLEER. The V and J ends lost 3 bases and 7 bases respectively, with 24 bases between them. CDR3 nucleotides: TGCGCCAGCAGCCAGAGAAGGGGGTGGCGGGCCTCCGGCGGGGAGCTGTTTTTT. This codes for CASSQRRGWRASGGELFF.

The V gene is TRBV3-1 (or the pseudogene TRBV3-2), the J gene TRBJ1-4; possible D gene TRBD1, 6 bases. There are 16 residues in the CDR3. Trimming took off 1 base at V and 9 bases at J, with 18 bases between the two ends. Germline CDR1 and CDR2: LGHDT and YNNKEL (reference sequence). DNA for the CDR3: TGTGCCAGCAGCCAAGTTCGGGACACTCGAATGAAAAAACTGTTTTTT. It translates to CASSQVRDTRMKKLFF.

The CDR3 reads CASSKGDHEKLFF. DNA of the CDR3: TGTGCCAGCAGCAAGGGGGACCATGAAAAACTGTTTTTT. The chain links TRBV9 to TRBJ1-4, with D possibly TRBD1 on 6 matching bases. Germline V lookup: CDR1 SGDLS, CDR2 YYNGEE. The CDR3 is 13 residues long. Trimming stripped 4 bases from V and 6 bases from J, with 10 bases between.

Only a few counts were recorded for this clone. This chain uses TRBV7-8 with TRBJ2-3; TRBD2 matches at 16 bases. V gave up 5 bases and J gave up 7 bases; unmatched junction bases: 3. The germline gives CDR1 SGHVS, CDR2 FQNEAQ. This CDR3 region has 15 residues. In nucleotides, the CDR3 is TGTGCCAGCAGCCCGGGACTAGCGGGGGGGTATACGCAGTATTTT. This encodes CASSPGLAGGYTQYF.